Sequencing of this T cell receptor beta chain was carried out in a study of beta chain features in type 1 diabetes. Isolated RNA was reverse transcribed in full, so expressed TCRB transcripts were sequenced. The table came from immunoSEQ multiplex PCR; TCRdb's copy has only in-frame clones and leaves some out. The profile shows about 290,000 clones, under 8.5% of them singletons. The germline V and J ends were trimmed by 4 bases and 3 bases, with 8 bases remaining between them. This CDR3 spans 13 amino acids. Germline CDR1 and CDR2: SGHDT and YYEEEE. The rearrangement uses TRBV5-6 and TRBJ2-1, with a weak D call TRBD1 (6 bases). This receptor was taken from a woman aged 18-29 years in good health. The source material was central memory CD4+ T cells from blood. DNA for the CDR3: TGTGCCAGCAGCCTAGGGGGCTACAATGAGCAGTTCTTC. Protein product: CASSLGGYNEQFF. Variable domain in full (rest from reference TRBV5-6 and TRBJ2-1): DAGVTQSPTHLIKTRGQQVTLRCSPKSGHDTVSWYQQALGQGPQFIFQYYEEEERQRGNFPDRFSGHQFPNYSSELNVNALLLGDSALYLCASSLGGYNEQFFGPGTRLTVL.